This T cell receptor (beta chain) was recovered during a study of blood T cells in healthy people across ages. A second PCR of 7 to 11 cycles used a sample-barcoded 5' primer and a J-beta primer mix. Every cDNA molecule bore a tag from a template-switch adaptor containing 12 random nucleotides. From the 5' RACE reads, TCRdb called clonotypes with MiXCR, one entry per CDR3 protein. Of almost 1 million distinct CDR3 sequences listed, just over 50% were seen once; the top ten hold around 21%. The CDR3 spans 14 residues. CDR1 and CDR2 from the germline V gene are SGHTA and FQGTGA. Trimming took off 3 bases at V and 2 bases at J, with 9 bases between the two ends.

V and J are TRBV7-3 and TRBJ2-3; perhaps TRBD2 as D (5 bases). The TCR comes from a woman aged 60 to 75 in good health. Sequencing was performed on blood. The chain's CDR3 is CASSFNGVTDTQYF. The CDR3 nucleotides are TGTGCCAGCAGCTTTAACGGGGTCACAGATACGCAGTATTTT. Full variable domain (missing parts from reference TRBV7-3 and TRBJ2-3): GAGVSQTPSNKVTEKGKYVELRCDPISGHTALYWYRQSLGQGPEFLIYFQGTGAADDSGLPNDRFFAVRPEGSVSTLKIQRTERGDSAVYLCASSFNGVTDTQYFGPGTRLTVL.